This T cell receptor (beta chain) derives from a study of cytomegalovirus exposure and HLA in healthy donors. Study summary: Unique TCRs numbering some 80 million, obtained from HLA-typed donors, made up an early data release. Whole-study findings and limits: It was reported in a later analysis that an Asian-associated ancestry cluster showed fewer N-insertions than the roughly 710-donor mean. Immune exposure was documented only through CMV serostatus. In a later analysis, TCR beta V- and J-gene trimming showed a link to a missense DCLRE1C variant.

With V trimmed by 6 bases and J by 7 bases, 12 bases remained unmatched. The CDR3 is 15 residues long. Germline loops: CDR1 MDHEN, CDR2 SYDVKM. PCR used 60 Vbeta primers and 13 Jbeta primers. Repertoires were generated with immunoSEQ multiplex PCR, while TCRdb's copy carries only in-frame clones and drops some. The profile shows 170,000 or so clones, around 80% of them singletons. This clone has a handful of counts. The antigen is not known. This receptor was taken from a woman in her forties or fifties in good health and CMV-seropositive. The chain combines TRBV28 with TRBJ2-1, with 7 bases identical to TRBD2. The sequencing input was PBMCs. In DNA, the CDR3 is TGTGCCAGCAGCCACGGGGGGTATCGGTCGAATGAGCAGTTCTTC. Protein product: CASSHGGYRSNEQFF.